This TCR beta chain derives from a study of technical replicates of blood from a handful of donors. This clone was seen just once. The data were produced by immunoSEQ multiplex PCR, yet TCRdb's version contains in-frame clones alone and is incomplete. The sample includes 90,000 to 100,000 clones, approximately 96% seen only once; the top ten take 0.22%. The sequence derives from a human donor in good health. The sample consisted of T cells isolated from PBMCs.

The CDR3 nucleotides read TGTGCCAGCAGTCCCTACCTCCGAGGAGGTAAATATAACGAGCAGTACTTC. It translates to CASSPYLRGGKYNEQYF. The chain carries TRBV27 and TRBJ2-7; D is possibly TRBD2 (5 bases). The ends were cut back, 5 bases at V and 5 bases at J, with 25 bases in the middle. This CDR3 has 17 amino acids. Per the germline V gene, CDR1 is MNHEY and CDR2 is SMNVEV (reference sequence).